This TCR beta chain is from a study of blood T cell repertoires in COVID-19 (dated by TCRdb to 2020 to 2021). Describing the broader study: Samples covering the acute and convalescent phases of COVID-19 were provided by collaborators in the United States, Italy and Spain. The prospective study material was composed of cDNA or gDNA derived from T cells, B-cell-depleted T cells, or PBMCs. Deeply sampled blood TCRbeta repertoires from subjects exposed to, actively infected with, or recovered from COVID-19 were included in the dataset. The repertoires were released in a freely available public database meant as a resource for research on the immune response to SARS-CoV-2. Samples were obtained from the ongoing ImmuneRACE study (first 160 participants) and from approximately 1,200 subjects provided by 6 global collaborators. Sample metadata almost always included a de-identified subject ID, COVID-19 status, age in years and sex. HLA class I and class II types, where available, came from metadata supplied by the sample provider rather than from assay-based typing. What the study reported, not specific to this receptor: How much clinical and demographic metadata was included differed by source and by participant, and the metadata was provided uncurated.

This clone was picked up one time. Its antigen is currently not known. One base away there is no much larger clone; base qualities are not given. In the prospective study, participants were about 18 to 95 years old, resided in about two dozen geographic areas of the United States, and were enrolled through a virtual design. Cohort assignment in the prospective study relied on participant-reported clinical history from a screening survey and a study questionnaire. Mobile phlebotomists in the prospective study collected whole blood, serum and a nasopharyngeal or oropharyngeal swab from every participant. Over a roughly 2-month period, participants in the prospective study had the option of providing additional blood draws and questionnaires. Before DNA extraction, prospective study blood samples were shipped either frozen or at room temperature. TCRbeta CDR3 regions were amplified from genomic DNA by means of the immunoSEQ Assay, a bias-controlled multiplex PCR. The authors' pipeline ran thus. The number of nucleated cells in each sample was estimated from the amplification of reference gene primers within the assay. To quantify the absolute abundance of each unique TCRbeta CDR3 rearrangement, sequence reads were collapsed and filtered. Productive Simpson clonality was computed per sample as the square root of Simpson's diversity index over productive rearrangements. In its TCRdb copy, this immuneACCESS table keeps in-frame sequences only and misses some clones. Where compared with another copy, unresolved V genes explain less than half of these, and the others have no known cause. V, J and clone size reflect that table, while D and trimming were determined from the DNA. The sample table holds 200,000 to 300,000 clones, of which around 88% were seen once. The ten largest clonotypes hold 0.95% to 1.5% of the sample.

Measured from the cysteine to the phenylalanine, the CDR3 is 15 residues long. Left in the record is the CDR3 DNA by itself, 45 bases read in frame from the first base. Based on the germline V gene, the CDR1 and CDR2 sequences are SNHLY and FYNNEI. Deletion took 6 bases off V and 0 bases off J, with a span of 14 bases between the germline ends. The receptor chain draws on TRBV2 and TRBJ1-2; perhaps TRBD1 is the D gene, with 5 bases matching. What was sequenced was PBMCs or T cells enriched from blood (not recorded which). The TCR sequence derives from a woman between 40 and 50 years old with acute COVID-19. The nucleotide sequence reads TGTGCCAGCAGGGAGGGACGGGAAGCTAACTATGGCTACACCTTC. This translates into CASREGREANYGYTF.